This TCR beta chain was sequenced for a study of cytomegalovirus exposure and HLA in healthy donors. Study-level points and caveats: Some highly shared sequence variants likely arose as a pipeline artifact. Clonal expansion was found to be greater in HLA-associated TCR beta chains than in equally common others in a later analysis.

About this clone: Its antigen is unknown.

Germline CDR1 is SGHRS and CDR2 is YFSETQ. With V trimmed by 4 bases and J by 1 base, 7 bases remained unmatched. This CDR3 region has 15 residues. Primers included in the PCR were 60 Vbeta and 13 Jbeta primers. Produced via immunoSEQ multiplex PCR; TCRdb's table is partial and in-frame only. The table has approximately 170,000 clones, roughly 84% seen once; the top ten hold 1.2%. The receptor was derived from a boy between 2 and 10 years old in good health and CMV-seronegative. The chain is built from TRBV5-1 and TRBJ1-2, with 7 bases matching TRBD1. Source material: PBMCs. This CDR3 is CASSPGQLFNYGYTF. As DNA, the CDR3 is TGCGCCAGCAGCCCGGGACAGCTATTTAACTATGGCTACACCTTC.